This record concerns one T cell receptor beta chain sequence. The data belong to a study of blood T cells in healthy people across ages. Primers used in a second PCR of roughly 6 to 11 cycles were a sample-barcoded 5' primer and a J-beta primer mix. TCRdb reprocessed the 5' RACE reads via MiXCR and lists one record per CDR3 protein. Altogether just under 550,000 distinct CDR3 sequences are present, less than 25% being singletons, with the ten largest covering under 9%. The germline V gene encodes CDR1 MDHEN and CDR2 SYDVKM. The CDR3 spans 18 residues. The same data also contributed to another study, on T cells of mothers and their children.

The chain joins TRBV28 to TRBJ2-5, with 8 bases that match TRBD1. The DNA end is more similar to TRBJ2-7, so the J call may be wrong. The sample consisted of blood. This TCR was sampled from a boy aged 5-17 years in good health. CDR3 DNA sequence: TGTGCCAGCAGAGCACCCGGACAGGGCGTGGCGGTATCCTACGAGCAGTACTTC. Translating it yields CASRAPGQGVAVSYEQYF.